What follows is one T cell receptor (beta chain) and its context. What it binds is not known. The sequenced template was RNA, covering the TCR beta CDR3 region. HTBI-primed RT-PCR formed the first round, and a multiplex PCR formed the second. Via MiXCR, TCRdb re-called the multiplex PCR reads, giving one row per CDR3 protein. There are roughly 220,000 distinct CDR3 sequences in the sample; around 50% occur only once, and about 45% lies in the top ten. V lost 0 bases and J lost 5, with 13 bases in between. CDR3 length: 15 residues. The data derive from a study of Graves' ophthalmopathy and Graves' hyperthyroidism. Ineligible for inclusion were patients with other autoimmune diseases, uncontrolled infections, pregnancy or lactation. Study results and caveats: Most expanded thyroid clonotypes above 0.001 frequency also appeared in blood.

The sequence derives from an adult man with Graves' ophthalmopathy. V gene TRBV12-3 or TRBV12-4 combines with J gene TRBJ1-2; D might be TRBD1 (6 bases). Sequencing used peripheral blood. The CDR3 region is CASSLALQGGYGYTF. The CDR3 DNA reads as TGTGCCAGCAGTTTAGCGCTACAGGGTGGATATGGCTACACCTTC.